This TCR beta chain is from a study of cytomegalovirus exposure and HLA in healthy donors (dated by TCRdb to 2017 to 2019). Background on the whole study: An earlier analysis of 587 of the donors reported approximately 300 Gb of sequence data and more than 90 million unique TCR beta sequences from 150 million to 200 million T cells. In an earlier analysis of a few hundred of the donors, high-throughput TCR beta sequencing was used to judge whether each TCR beta V gene segment behaved as functional or pseudogenic. Because of strong linkage in the cohort, five DR-DQ haplotypes were treated as single units for association and clustering. The genetic ancestry cluster associated with self-reported Caucasian donors included about four fifths of the approximately 410 genotyped donors. HLA typing covered class I and class II loci at four-digit resolution. An early release covering about 600 HLA-typed donors comprised about 300 gigabases of sequencing data and roughly 85 million unique TCR sequences. The later analysis used no new phenotypic data to find candidate immune exposures, relying instead on TCR beta sequences and their occurrence across donors. The number of donors typed differed by locus, with 629-630 for A, B, C, DRB1 and DQB1, 522 for DQA1, under 610 for DPA1, and approximately 470 for DPB1. All discovery cohort repertoires had been generated using a single sequencing platform. In addition to the first cohort of around 670 subjects, a separate validation cohort of over 90 different subjects was used. A later genetic analysis used genome-wide SNP genotypes for about 55% of the 666 donors, treating that subset as a discovery cohort. The study combined high-throughput TCR immunosequencing, statistical association of individual TCRs with disease status, and machine learning to predict cytomegalovirus infection status. The study aimed to test whether cataloging public T cell receptors could reveal signatures of past pathogen exposure. The study used immunosequencing to profile the T cell repertoires of under 700 subjects and linked those repertoires to cytomegalovirus serostatus. Among about 400 genotyped donors of the cohort, an average of approximately 240,000 unique TCR beta nucleotide sequences was sequenced per donor, of which 15% to 20% were non-productive. A later analysis re-analyzed previously published TCR beta repertoires from 550 to 700 donors and added high-resolution HLA genotyping to study TCR occurrence patterns. Donor age, sex, ethnicity and CMV serostatus were compiled together with the repertoire data. Beyond this particular receptor, the publication reports: In both the original and validation cohorts, the classifier was reported to diagnose cytomegalovirus status with high specificity and sensitivity. A cluster of highly shared sequence variants was judged likely to be a technical artifact of the sequencing pipeline. A later analysis found that most CMV-associated TCR beta chains appeared HLA-restricted, with HLA associations seemingly driven largely by CMV exposure. Some IMGT-functional V segments, including TRBV6-2 and TRBV6-3, could not be distinguished by the 87-base-pair reads and were therefore excluded. A few of the identified cytomegalovirus-associated TCR beta chains were confirmed in vitro to be specific for cytomegalovirus antigens. Several of the top co-occurrence clusters appeared to be linked to parvovirus B19, influenza, CMV and Epstein-Barr virus, according to a later analysis. Specific HLA alleles were associated with 18,000 or so TCR beta sequences at a false discovery rate of 0.05 in a later analysis. The earlier analysis of 587 of the donors excluded 15 to 20 rarely observed V segments, including chromosome 9 orphons, because counts were too low. Linkage disequilibrium might explain the correlated functional status among segregating V segments, but an unknown experimental factor could not be excluded. According to the authors, the approach could potentially be generalized to other disease states and immunological phenotypes. The cohort was sequenced for TCR beta chains only, and without alpha or paired-chain data the features that could be detected were limited. The study gave a list of around 170 TCR beta chains associated with cytomegalovirus. When HLA alleles, especially DR and DQ, strongly co-occurred, attributing TCR associations to individual alleles was difficult. The only immune exposure information available for the cohort was CMV serostatus. Because some donors lacked HLA typing at each locus, the association tests relied only on the typed subset. A further reported finding was that TCR beta sequences accurately predicted the HLA-A and HLA-B alleles for most subjects in the first cohort. A later genetic analysis reported fewer N-insertions in productive TCRs among donors in an Asian-associated ancestry cluster than the roughly 640-donor mean. Compared with equally common non-associated chains, HLA-associated TCR beta chains in a later analysis were more clonally expanded and had lower generation probabilities. Broadly in line with IMGT annotations, most TCR beta V segments showed up in productive rearrangements about 90% or about 30% of the time in an earlier analysis of several hundred of the donors. Roughly uniform sequencing depth across donors was assumed in presence/absence analyses, although this assumption may not hold. V-gene and J-gene trimming of TCR beta chains was associated with a missense DCLRE1C variant in a later genetic analysis, and the association was replicated in an independent cohort. Most TCR sequences were seen in very few donors, while some public TCRs were found in many individuals. According to a later analysis, TCR association rates differed among HLA loci, with DRB1 alleles showing the most associated TCRs and HLA-C alleles showing the fewest.

Trimming takes 7 bases from V and 3 bases from J, and the germline ends sit 7 bases apart. The CDR3, cysteine through phenylalanine, is 12 amino acids long. CDR3 DNA only is kept here, 36 bases in frame from base 1. CDR1 and CDR2 were assigned from the germline V gene as MDHEN and SYDVKM. The cohort comprised hundreds of healthy bone marrow donors. At the time of sampling, all cohort members were nominally healthy, though unrecorded immune exposures were likely present. The donor was CMV seropositive and was included in the group of 250 to 350 seropositive cohort members. Every donor gave a peripheral blood sample, and the peripheral blood mononuclear cells from that sample were used for TCR beta sequencing. The Qiagen DNeasy Blood Extraction Kit was used to extract genomic DNA from the blood cell samples. Libraries were prepared through the immunoSEQ multiplex PCR assay. For the multiplex PCR, a mixture combining 60 forward primers for TCR Vbeta segments and 13 reverse primers for TCR Jbeta segments was used. Amplification of the CDR3 region of rearranged TCR beta genes was performed with a multiplex PCR assay on genomic DNA. The Illumina HiSeq System was used to sequence the amplified TCR beta libraries as 87-base-pair reads. The authors' pipeline ran thus. A later analysis tallied around 82 million unique TCR beta chains across the roughly 610 repertoires, and approximately 11 million of those chains were shared by two or more donors. Raw reads were error-corrected and collapsed into unique sequences by a nearest-neighbor algorithm in which closely related sequences were merged to remove PCR and sequencing errors. To assign V, D and J gene segments, CDR3 sequences were aligned to IMGT reference sequences. For a sequence to be retained, at least a six-nucleotide match to both a V gene segment and a J gene segment was required. A rearrangement counted as productive if the CDR3 had no stop codons and remained in frame with V and J, and every other rearrangement counted as non-productive. Following IMGT convention, CDR3 was defined as the stretch from the second conserved V-encoded cysteine to the conserved J-encoded phenylalanine. In an earlier analysis of around 600 of the donors, sequences lacking an unambiguous match to a single V gene segment were excluded. An earlier analysis of 587 of the donors called V segments functional above 56.7% productive rearrangements and segregating when the between-donor standard deviation exceeded 5%. To diagnose cytomegalovirus status from the catalog of TCR beta chain sequences, a statistical classification framework was built. In a later analysis, V and J genes were assigned by comparing TCR nucleotide sequences against IMGT/GENE-DB human TR gene sequences. In a later analysis, CDR3 sequences and most-parsimonious VDJ recombination scenarios were assigned using the TCRdist pipeline. In a later analysis, each TCR beta chain was defined by its CDR3 amino acid sequence together with its V-gene family, and reads lacking a unique V-gene family were excluded. A later analysis removed roughly 590 highly shared, low-generation-probability nucleotide sequences to deal with suspected cross-contamination and a sequencing artifact. In a later analysis, a clonal expansion index for each public chain was calculated from normalized within-repertoire ranks of inferred template counts. In a later analysis, generation probabilities were computed using a VDJ recombination model fitted to out-of-frame rearrangements, and the results were checked against IGoR. In a later analysis, hypergeometric tests were used to score TCR-TCR, TCR-HLA and TCR-CMV co-occurrence, with a repertoire-size bias correction applied to TCR pairs. False discovery rates were estimated in a later analysis by permuting HLA or CMV assignments 20 times. In a later analysis, co-occurring TCRs were grouped using DBSCAN, and TCRdist sequence similarity was added for clustering within HLA-allele-positive subsets. For co-occurrence clustering, repertoires with fewer than 30,000 or more than 120,000 public chains were excluded, along with roughly 5 repertoires with anomalous nucleotide sharing. Here the immuneACCESS table is served through TCRdb, limited to in-frame sequences with V and J called. Missing clones are a known gap in these copies; in checked studies unresolved V genes cover under half, and the rest lacks a known reason. The DNA was the basis for D and trimming; V, J and clone size are from that table. The sample table contains 200,000 to 250,000 clones; only one count was recorded for 77% of them. About 2.5% of the sample belongs to the ten largest clones.

This clone was found a few times. Its antigen is currently not known. Per-base qualities were not stored, and no clone one base away is much larger. This clonotype was obtained from a woman in her fifties or sixties in good health and CMV-seropositive. The chain is made from TRBV28 and TRBJ1-5; TRBD1 is possibly the D segment (5 matching bases). Sample: PBMCs. The sequence in DNA is TGTGCCAGCATAGGGGTCAATCAGCCCCAGCATTTT. Translated, it reads CASIGVNQPQHF. When the CDR3 is completed using the reference TRBV28 and TRBJ1-5 genes on either side, the full variable domain is DVKVTQSSRYLVKRTGEKVFLECVQDMDHENMFWYRQDPGLGLRLIYFSYDVKMKEKGDIPEGYSVSREKKERFSLILESASTNQTSMYLCASIGVNQPQHFGDGTRLSIL.